These 15 T cell receptor beta chains were sequenced from one sample in a study of human T cells and chemical hapten exposure. TCRdb re-derived calls from the RACE reads in MiXCR, one entry per CDR3 protein. The repertoire consists of about 70,000 distinct CDR3 sequences, with under 7.5% occurring once and the leading ten covering 3% to 4%. As for time point: healthy volunteer bleed at 6 weeks. The total RNA was obtained from whole blood that was not fractionated. Sequenced input: whole blood. The receptors derive from a female donor in good health. Some clones in this sample may be carry-over from other donors' samples.

This clonotype was found a few times. The chain recombines TRBV11-2 with TRBJ1-2; the match to TRBD1 covers 7 bases. CDR3 size: 13 residues. Germline V gene lookup returns CDR1 SGHAT and CDR2 FQNNGV. V trimming: 1 base; J trimming: 5 bases; junction bases outside the gene matches: 1. The chain's CDR3 is CASSLGRGYGYTF. The CDR3 region has the DNA TGTGCCAGCAGCTTAGGCAGGGGGTATGGCTACACCTTC.

This clonotype came up many times. The gene calls are TRBV12-3 or TRBV12-4 and TRBJ1-5, with D tentatively TRBD1 (6 bases). This CDR3 is 14 amino acids long. Trimming shortened V by 5 bases and J by 5 bases, and 13 bases separated the two germline ends. The CDR3 region has the DNA TGTGCCAGCAGTCCACAGGGCTGGGATCAGCCCCAGCATTTT. Translating it yields CASSPQGWDQPQHF.

This clonotype has at least ten counts. V usage is TRBV2 and J usage is TRBJ2-7; 7 bases line up with TRBD1. The trim removed 6 bases at V and 1 base at J, leaving 3 bases unmatched. Per the germline V gene, CDR1 is SNHLY and CDR2 is FYNNEI. The CDR3 runs to 13 residues. CDR3 amino acids: CASSPGQSYEQYF. The DNA for the CDR3 is TGTGCCAGCAGCCCGGGACAGTCCTACGAGCAGTACTTC.

The rearrangement joins TRBV6-5 to TRBJ1-1; D not certain. Germline CDR1 MNHEY, CDR2 SVGAGI. CDR3 size: 15 residues. The V end lost 0 bases, the J end lost 0 bases, and 8 bases lay between the germline ends. The CDR3 here is CASSYSWGLNTEAFF. The CDR3 region has the DNA TGTGCCAGCAGTTACTCTTGGGGATTGAACACTGAAGCTTTCTTT.

This clonotype was observed many times. The rearrangement joins TRBV5-6 to TRBJ1-1, with 11 bases that match TRBD1. This CDR3 comprises 15 residues. With 1 base clipped from V and 3 bases from J, the junction kept 2 bases outside the gene matches. CDR1 and CDR2 from the germline V gene are SGHDT and YYEEEE. The CDR3 nucleotides are TGTGCCAGCAGCTTGTTGGACAGGGGGCACACTGAAGCTTTCTTT. Amino acid sequence: CASSLLDRGHTEAFF. The whole variable domain, remainder taken from reference TRBV5-6 and TRBJ1-1, is DAGVTQSPTHLIKTRGQQVTLRCSPKSGHDTVSWYQQALGQGPQFIFQYYEEEERQRGNFPDRFSGHQFPNYSSELNVNALLLGDSALYLCASSLLDRGHTEAFFGQGTRLTVV.

This clonotype was detected many times. V is TRBV9 and J is TRBJ1-3; D not certain. The CDR3 consists of 15 residues. Germline loops: CDR1 SGDLS, CDR2 YYNGEE. Deletions cut 3 bases from V and 1 base from J, with 11 bases between. CDR3 protein: CASSGVPGSGNTIYF. In nucleotides, the CDR3 is TGTGCCAGCAGCGGGGTCCCGGGGTCTGGAAACACCATATATTTT.

The chain is built from TRBV27 and TRBJ2-5; TRBD1 aligns across 8 bases. CDR1 MNHEY and CDR2 SMNVEV come from the germline V gene (reference sequence). The CDR3 has 15 amino acids. Unmatched junction bases numbered 7, after V lost 4 bases and J lost 3 bases. In nucleotides, the CDR3 is TGTGCCAGCAGTTCCCCAGGGGGCTCAAAAGAGACCCAGTACTTC. Its protein product is CASSSPGGSKETQYF.

This clonotype has a single count. The gene calls are TRBV5-6 and TRBJ2-3, with D perhaps TRBD2 (6 bases). The CDR3 length is 15 residues. Germline V gene lookup returns CDR1 SGHDT and CDR2 YYEEEE. The germline V and J ends were trimmed by 4 bases and 3 bases, with 15 bases remaining between them. The CDR3 DNA sequence: TGTGCCAGCAGCCGAAGAGGAGGGCGAACAGATACGCAGTATTTT. Its translation: CASSRRGGRTDTQYF. The variable domain in full, with the rest retrieved from reference TRBV5-6 and TRBJ2-3, is DAGVTQSPTHLIKTRGQQVTLRCSPKSGHDTVSWYQQALGQGPQFIFQYYEEEERQRGNFPDRFSGHQFPNYSSELNVNALLLGDSALYLCASSRRGGRTDTQYFGPGTRLTVL.

This clonotype was recorded many times. This chain joins TRBV2 and TRBJ2-1; 7 positions match TRBD2. This CDR3 comprises 14 residues. Germline CDR1 SNHLY, CDR2 FYNNEI. V trimming: 2 bases; J trimming: 8 bases; junction bases outside the gene matches: 6. CDR3 protein: CASSEKGGADEQFF. CDR3 coding DNA: TGTGCCAGCAGTGAAAAGGGAGGGGCCGATGAGCAGTTCTTC.

This clonotype appeared a few times. Written as DNA, the CDR3 is TGTGCCAGCAGTGAACTCAGGGACAGTCCACAGGAATATGGCTACACCTTC. Residues: CASSELRDSPQEYGYTF. The chain joins TRBV2 to TRBJ1-2; TRBD1 aligns across 7 bases. The CDR3 contains 17 residues. Germline loops: CDR1 SNHLY, CDR2 FYNNEI. Germline trimming cut 2 bases from V and 5 bases from J; bases unmatched to any gene: 14.

This clonotype was counted a few times. The rearrangement uses TRBV6-2 or TRBV6-3 and TRBJ2-1, with 9 bases fitting TRBD2. V shed 6 bases, J shed 5 bases, and the junction held 5 bases outside the gene matches. Germline assignment: CDR1 MNHEY and CDR2 SVGEGT. This CDR3 has 14 residues. CDR3 coding DNA: TGTGCCAGCAGCCCGTCTAGCGGGAACAATGAGCAGTTCTTC. Its protein product is CASSPSSGNNEQFF.

V gene TRBV7-9 combines with J gene TRBJ1-2, with D unclear. The CDR3 consists of 13 residues. Trimming left V 5 bases short and J 0 bases short, with 7 bases between. The germline V gene encodes CDR1 SEHNR and CDR2 FQNEAQ (reference sequence). CDR3 sequence (DNA): TGTGCCAGCAGCCTGAACTCTAACTATGGCTACACCTTC. It specifies CASSLNSNYGYTF.

Many counts were recorded for this clonotype. V and J are TRBV6-6 and TRBJ2-1; unclear D gene. V shed 4 bases and J shed 12 bases, with 13 bases lying between them. Per the germline V gene, CDR1 is MNHNY and CDR2 is SVGAGI (reference sequence). The CDR3 has 12 amino acids. The CDR3 nucleotides are TGTGCCAGCAGTTCCATCCGTAAAGGGCAGTTCTTC. It codes for CASSSIRKGQFF.

This clonotype has at least ten counts. The J gene is TRBJ2-1, the V gene TRBV27; D might be TRBD1 or TRBD2, each matching 5 bases. Germline values: CDR1 MNHEY, CDR2 SMNVEV (reference sequence). CDR3 length: 16 amino acids. Deletions cut 3 bases from V and 2 bases from J, with 14 bases between. CDR3 loop: CASSLGLGGAYNEQFF. The CDR3 nucleotides are TGTGCCAGCAGTTTGGGGCTTGGGGGAGCCTACAATGAGCAGTTCTTC.

Ten or more counts support this clonotype. This chain connects TRBV4-3 to TRBJ1-5; tentative D call: TRBD1 (5 bases). V gave up 4 bases and J gave up 4 bases, with 17 bases separating them. This CDR3 spans 16 amino acids. Germline V gene sequence: CDR1 LGHNA, CDR2 YSLEER. The CDR3 spells CASSPSGVRGNQPQHF. The DNA of the CDR3 is TGCGCCAGCAGCCCGAGTGGTGTGAGGGGTAATCAGCCCCAGCATTTT.